What follows are 11 T cell receptor beta chains derived from one specimen sequenced in a study of T cell changes during pregnancy in multiple sclerosis. Using immunoSEQ multiplex PCR, the repertoire was profiled, and TCRdb retains in-frame clones only, with some absent. The table includes about 80,000 clones, approximately 89% detected once. This sample comprised peripheral blood, obtained before pregnancy. The receptors originated from a female donor with multiple sclerosis, enrolled in a pregnancy study.

The chain recombines TRBV15 with TRBJ1-2, with D uncertain. CDR3 length: 13 amino acids. From germline, CDR1 is LNHNV and CDR2 YYDKDF (reference sequence). Trimming took 0 bases from V and 9 from J, leaving 11 bases between them. CDR3 in DNA: TGTGCCACCAGCAGAGATCTAGAGGGTAGCTACACCTTC. Residues: CATSRDLEGSYTF.

The V and J genes are TRBV10-2 and TRBJ1-6; possible D gene TRBD1, 5 bases. Germline V gene sequence: CDR1 WSHSY, CDR2 SAAADI. V was clipped by 8 bases and J by 7 bases, with 12 bases between them. This CDR3 spans 13 amino acids. The CDR3 DNA reads as TGCGCCAGCGGTTCATCAGGGAATTCACCCCTCCACTTT. It encodes CASGSSGNSPLHF.

The chain carries TRBV28 and TRBJ1-1; the D gene is possibly TRBD1 (6 bases). V gave up 6 bases and J gave up 3 bases, with 11 bases separating them. Germline V gene data show CDR1 as MDHEN and CDR2 as SYDVKM. CDR3 length: 13 residues. CDR3 in amino acids: CASSRQVDTEAFF. Written as DNA, the CDR3 is TGTGCCAGCAGCCGACAGGTTGACACTGAAGCTTTCTTT.

The V and J genes are TRBV4-1 and TRBJ2-2; TRBD2 is a possible D gene (6 bases). The germline V and J ends were trimmed by 4 bases and 7 bases, with 13 bases remaining between them. Germline-derived CDR1 and CDR2 are MGHRA and YSYEKL. This CDR3 is built from 14 residues. This CDR3 is CASSPPGASGELFF. CDR3 coding DNA: TGCGCCAGCAGCCCTCCGGGAGCGAGCGGGGAGCTGTTTTTT.

The chain links TRBV4-3 to TRBJ2-1, with TRBD2 matching over 10 bases. The V gene's germline CDR1 is LGHNA and CDR2 YSLEER. CDR3 length equals 15 residues. With V trimmed by 1 base and J by 6 bases, 3 bases remained unmatched. In nucleotides, the CDR3 is TGCGCCAGCAGCCAAGGACTAGCGGGCTTCAATGAGCAGTTCTTC. It encodes CASSQGLAGFNEQFF.

The chain is built from TRBV18 and TRBJ1-5, with a possible D match to TRBD1 (6 bases). The V end was cut by 6 bases, the J end by 1 base, with 13 bases between. The CDR3 covers 15 residues. Germline V gene sequence: CDR1 KGHSH, CDR2 LQKENI. The DNA for the CDR3 is TGTGCCAGCTCGCTGACAGGAGTAAGCAATCAGCCCCAGCATTTT. Amino acids: CASSLTGVSNQPQHF.

The rearrangement joins TRBV2 to TRBJ2-7; 8 bases are a match to TRBD1. Germline CDR1 SNHLY, CDR2 FYNNEI. This CDR3 is built from 15 residues. The junction had 6 bases not matched to a gene; V was cut back by 3 bases and J by 2 bases. The CDR3: CASSEGAGGPYEQYF. The CDR3 DNA reads TGTGCCAGCAGTGAGGGGGCAGGGGGCCCCTACGAGCAGTACTTC. The full variable domain, completed using reference TRBV2 and TRBJ2-7, is EPEVTQTPSHQVTQMGQEVILRCVPISNHLYFYWYRQILGQKVEFLVSFYNNEISEKSEIFDDQFSVERPDGSNFTLKIRSTKLEDSAMYFCASSEGAGGPYEQYFGPGTRLTVT.

The chain recombines TRBV6-5 with TRBJ1-1, with a possible D match to TRBD1 (6 bases). The length of the CDR3 is 16 residues. Germline-derived CDR1 and CDR2 are MNHEY and SVGAGI. The V end was cut by 0 bases, the J end by 5 bases, with 16 bases between. CDR3 sequence reads: CASSYSFGRGGTEAFF. DNA of the CDR3: TGTGCCAGCAGTTACTCATTCGGGAGGGGGGGTACTGAAGCTTTCTTT.

V usage is TRBV4-3 and J usage is TRBJ1-2, with 7 bases lining up with TRBD1. V lost 7 bases, J lost 6 bases, and 8 bases stayed unmatched. The CDR3 has 13 amino acids. Germline V gene sequence: CDR1 LGHNA, CDR2 YSLEER. CDR3 coding DNA: TGCGCCAGCACCCTGCGACAGGGTGATGGCTACACCTTC. Translating it yields CASTLRQGDGYTF.

The V gene is TRBV11-2, the J gene TRBJ2-5; 13 bases align to TRBD2. The J segment lost 4 bases and the V segment lost 4 bases, leaving 9 bases of the junction unmatched. Germline lookup yields CDR1 SGHAT and CDR2 FQNNGV. The CDR3 covers 17 residues. The chain's CDR3 is CASSSLLLAGGRETQYF. CDR3 nucleotide sequence: TGTGCCAGCAGCTCCCTCCTACTAGCGGGGGGGCGAGAGACCCAGTACTTC. Supplemented by reference TRBV11-2 and TRBJ2-5, the full variable domain reads EAGVAQSPRYKIIEKRQSVAFWCNPISGHATLYWYQQILGQGPKLLIQFQNNGVVDDSQLPKDRFSAERLKGVDSTLKIQPAKLEDSAVYLCASSSLLLAGGRETQYFGPGTRLLVL.

DNA for the CDR3: TGTGCCAGCAGTTTTTGGGGCCCTGGTGGCGTTCAGTACTTC. The encoded protein is CASSFWGPGGVQYF. The chain combines TRBV27 with TRBJ2-7, with D perhaps matching TRBD1 (5 bases). Germline CDR1 reads MNHEY; CDR2 reads SMNVEV (reference sequence). The CDR3 is 14 residues long. Deletions cut 3 bases from V and 10 bases from J, with 19 bases between.